This is a list of T cell receptor beta chains from one sample in a study of T cell responses to AZD1222 COVID-19 vaccine. The protocol was immunoSEQ multiplex PCR, while the TCRdb copy is restricted to in-frame clones and leaves out a portion. The sample holds 130,000 or so clones, 93% seen once. This specimen was peripheral blood, taken on day 0 of AZD1222 vaccination. The receptors were gathered from an adult in good health. Each CDR3 is given with its conserved first and last residue. The order of the fields is V gene, J gene, clone size, D gene, CDR3 protein, CDR3 DNA. D genes are given only for firm matches. Expanded clones are given a class, and other clones once, few, many or no size at all.

V gene: TRBV19; J gene: TRBJ2-5; clone size: .; D gene: .; CDR3 protein: CASNPSGQETQYF; CDR3 DNA: TGTGCCAGTAATCCTTCGGGCCAAGAGACCCAGTACTTC
V gene: TRBV28; J gene: TRBJ1-4; clone size: .; D gene: .; CDR3 protein: CASSPALGGEKLFF; CDR3 DNA: TGTGCCAGCAGCCCGGCCCTCGGCGGTGAAAAACTGTTTTTT
V gene: TRBV5-1; J gene: TRBJ2-5; clone size: .; D gene: TRBD2; CDR3 protein: CASSPTSGGGWETQYF; CDR3 DNA: TGCGCCAGCAGCCCTACTAGCGGGGGAGGCTGGGAGACCCAGTACTTC
V gene: TRBV5-4; J gene: TRBJ1-1; clone size: .; D gene: .; CDR3 protein: CASSLVGVNTEAFF; CDR3 DNA: TGTGCCAGCAGCTTAGTGGGGGTGAACACTGAAGCTTTCTTT
V gene: TRBV6-5; J gene: TRBJ1-1; clone size: .; D gene: .; CDR3 protein: CASESPWGTNTEAFF; CDR3 DNA: TGTGCCAGCGAATCCCCATGGGGTACGAACACTGAAGCTTTCTTT
V gene: TRBV7-9; J gene: TRBJ1-3; clone size: .; D gene: .; CDR3 protein: CASSLTMSGNTIYF; CDR3 DNA: TGTGCCAGCAGCTTAACAATGTCAGGAAACACCATATATTTT
V gene: TRBV28; J gene: TRBJ1-3; clone size: .; D gene: TRBD1; CDR3 protein: CASSRQGADGNTIYF; CDR3 DNA: TGTGCCAGCAGCCGACAGGGGGCCGATGGAAACACCATATATTTT
V gene: TRBV4-3; J gene: TRBJ1-3; clone size: .; D gene: .; CDR3 protein: CASSQDLVLSGNTIYF; CDR3 DNA: TGCGCCAGCAGCCAGGACCTCGTTCTCTCTGGAAACACCATATATTTT
V gene: TRBV4-1; J gene: TRBJ2-2; clone size: .; D gene: TRBD2; CDR3 protein: CASSPGTSGITGELFF; CDR3 DNA: TGCGCCAGCAGCCCTGGGACTAGCGGGATAACCGGGGAGCTGTTTTTT
V gene: TRBV7-9; J gene: TRBJ1-3; clone size: .; D gene: .; CDR3 protein: CASSFLQGFENTIYF; CDR3 DNA: TGTGCCAGCAGCTTCCTACAGGGATTTGAAAACACCATATATTTT
V gene: TRBV30; J gene: TRBJ1-3; clone size: .; D gene: .; CDR3 protein: CAWIKRDGIAAGNTIYF; CDR3 DNA: TGTGCCTGGATCAAAAGGGACGGGATAGCGGCTGGAAACACCATATATTTT
V gene: TRBV6-5; J gene: TRBJ1-2; clone size: .; D gene: .; CDR3 protein: CASSYRDGFSYGYTF; CDR3 DNA: TGTGCCAGCAGTTACCGGGATGGCTTTTCCTATGGCTACACCTTC
V gene: TRBV11-2; J gene: TRBJ2-3; clone size: .; D gene: TRBD2; CDR3 protein: CASRLRPGLAGGDTQYF; CDR3 DNA: TGTGCCAGCAGACTCCGTCCGGGACTAGCGGGGGGAGATACGCAGTATTTT
V gene: TRBV5-1; J gene: TRBJ1-1; clone size: .; D gene: .; CDR3 protein: CASSSGPTNTEAFF; CDR3 DNA: TGCGCCAGCAGCTCGGGTCCCACCAACACTGAAGCTTTCTTT
V gene: TRBV9; J gene: TRBJ2-5; clone size: .; D gene: TRBD2; CDR3 protein: CASSVGTSGALTGSQYF; CDR3 DNA: TGTGCCAGCAGCGTAGGAACTAGCGGGGCCTTAACGGGGTCCCAGTACTTC
V gene: TRBV6-2/TRBV6-3; J gene: TRBJ2-1; clone size: once; D gene: TRBD1; CDR3 protein: CASSRQGGTYNEQFF; CDR3 DNA: TGTGCCAGCAGTCGACAGGGGGGGACCTACAATGAGCAGTTCTTC
V gene: TRBV7-8; J gene: TRBJ1-5; clone size: .; D gene: .; CDR3 protein: CASSLINLPTRFNQPQHF; CDR3 DNA: TGTGCCAGCAGCCTCATTAATTTACCCACCCGTTTCAATCAGCCCCAGCATTTT
V gene: TRBV6-1; J gene: TRBJ1-6; clone size: .; D gene: .; CDR3 protein: CASSERRGSYNSPLHF; CDR3 DNA: TGTGCCAGCAGTGAACGGAGGGGGTCCTATAATTCACCCCTCCACTTT
V gene: TRBV11-2; J gene: TRBJ2-3; clone size: few; D gene: TRBD2; CDR3 protein: CASSLPLAGVYTDTQYF; CDR3 DNA: TGTGCCAGCAGCTTACCACTAGCGGGGGTTTATACAGATACGCAGTATTTT
V gene: TRBV4-1; J gene: TRBJ1-6; clone size: .; D gene: .; CDR3 protein: CASSQEFGRSANSPLHF; CDR3 DNA: TGCGCCAGCAGCCAAGAATTTGGACGTAGCGCTAATTCACCCCTCCACTTT
V gene: TRBV7-6; J gene: TRBJ2-5; clone size: .; D gene: .; CDR3 protein: CASSLAPQGSWEETQYF; CDR3 DNA: TGTGCCAGCAGCTTAGCACCCCAGGGCAGCTGGGAAGAGACCCAGTACTTC
V gene: TRBV7-9; J gene: TRBJ2-1; clone size: .; D gene: .; CDR3 protein: CASSLSETSHNEQFF; CDR3 DNA: TGTGCCAGCAGCTTATCTGAGACTTCCCACAATGAGCAGTTCTTC
V gene: TRBV5-1; J gene: TRBJ2-1; clone size: few; D gene: .; CDR3 protein: CASSLFVNEQFF; CDR3 DNA: TGCGCCAGCAGCTTATTTGTAAATGAGCAGTTCTTC
V gene: TRBV12-5; J gene: TRBJ2-3; clone size: .; D gene: .; CDR3 protein: CASGPGLDTQYF; CDR3 DNA: TGTGCTAGTGGTCCAGGTTTGGATACGCAGTATTTT
V gene: TRBV7-8; J gene: TRBJ2-3; clone size: .; D gene: TRBD2; CDR3 protein: CASSLGSGRYTDTQYF; CDR3 DNA: TGTGCCAGCAGCTTAGGTAGCGGGCGGTACACAGATACGCAGTATTTT
V gene: TRBV13; J gene: TRBJ2-3; clone size: once; D gene: .; CDR3 protein: CASSFTLTPPGDTQYF; CDR3 DNA: TGTGCCAGCAGCTTCACCCTTACGCCGCCAGGAGATACGCAGTATTTT
V gene: TRBV29-1; J gene: TRBJ1-2; clone size: .; D gene: TRBD1; CDR3 protein: CSAGTGGVFGYTF; CDR3 DNA: TGCAGCGCTGGGACAGGGGGCGTTTTTGGCTACACCTTC
V gene: TRBV7-6; J gene: TRBJ2-2; clone size: .; D gene: TRBD1; CDR3 protein: CASSLIPPPTDRDGLNTGELFF; CDR3 DNA: TGTGCCAGCAGCTTAATCCCCCCCCCTACCGACAGGGACGGTTTAAACACCGGGGAGCTGTTTTTT
V gene: TRBV29-1; J gene: TRBJ1-2; clone size: .; D gene: .; CDR3 protein: CSVESGGYGYTF; CDR3 DNA: TGCAGCGTTGAATCCGGGGGGTATGGCTACACCTTC
V gene: TRBV9; J gene: TRBJ2-1; clone size: .; D gene: .; CDR3 protein: CASSGGGREFF; CDR3 DNA: TGTGCCAGCAGCGGAGGGGGTAGAGAGTTCTTC
V gene: TRBV9; J gene: TRBJ2-3; clone size: .; D gene: .; CDR3 protein: CASSVGTFSDTQYF; CDR3 DNA: TGTGCCAGCAGCGTCGGGACATTTAGTGATACGCAGTATTTT
V gene: TRBV30; J gene: TRBJ2-1; clone size: .; D gene: TRBD2; CDR3 protein: CAWSVGIAGGFEQFF; CDR3 DNA: TGTGCCTGGAGTGTAGGAATAGCGGGGGGTTTTGAGCAGTTCTTC
V gene: TRBV7-2; J gene: TRBJ1-2; clone size: once; D gene: TRBD1; CDR3 protein: CASSLEARGRDGYTF; CDR3 DNA: TGTGCCAGCAGCTTAGAGGCCAGGGGGCGGGATGGCTACACCTTC
V gene: TRBV10-1; J gene: TRBJ2-7; clone size: .; D gene: .; CDR3 protein: CASSEKGLPYEQYF; CDR3 DNA: TGCGCCAGCAGTGAGAAGGGTTTGCCCTACGAGCAGTACTTC
V gene: TRBV7-2; J gene: TRBJ2-1; clone size: .; D gene: TRBD2; CDR3 protein: CASSSTGTSRFNEQFF; CDR3 DNA: TGTGCCAGCAGTTCTACCGGGACTAGCAGGTTCAATGAGCAGTTCTTC
V gene: TRBV4-1; J gene: TRBJ2-7; clone size: .; D gene: .; CDR3 protein: CASSQHRTSYEQYF; CDR3 DNA: TGCGCCAGCAGCCAACACAGGACCTCCTACGAGCAGTACTTC
V gene: TRBV4-3; J gene: TRBJ1-2; clone size: .; D gene: .; CDR3 protein: CASSQDRQGPYGYTF; CDR3 DNA: TGCGCCAGCAGCCAAGATCGGCAGGGTCCTTATGGCTACACCTTC
V gene: TRBV28; J gene: TRBJ1-2; clone size: .; D gene: TRBD1; CDR3 protein: CASSLLAGGYGYTF; CDR3 DNA: TGTGCCAGCAGTTTACTGGCAGGGGGCTATGGCTACACCTTC
V gene: TRBV30; J gene: TRBJ1-5; clone size: few; D gene: .; CDR3 protein: CAWSVLKGGLGPQHF; CDR3 DNA: TGTGCCTGGAGTGTGCTTAAGGGGGGGCTGGGGCCCCAGCATTTT
V gene: TRBV19; J gene: TRBJ1-2; clone size: .; D gene: .; CDR3 protein: CASRLIWGYTF; CDR3 DNA: TGTGCCAGTAGGCTCATCTGGGGCTACACCTTC
V gene: TRBV19; J gene: TRBJ2-1; clone size: .; D gene: .; CDR3 protein: CASSIPYNEQFF; CDR3 DNA: TGTGCCAGTAGTATTCCCTACAATGAGCAGTTCTTC
V gene: TRBV9; J gene: TRBJ1-4; clone size: .; D gene: .; CDR3 protein: CASSTPGLDEKLFF; CDR3 DNA: TGTGCCAGCAGCACTCCGGGACTGGATGAAAAACTGTTTTTT
V gene: TRBV7-3; J gene: TRBJ2-3; clone size: once; D gene: .; CDR3 protein: CASSKTPPFTQYF; CDR3 DNA: TGTGCCAGCAGCAAAACCCCACCGTTTACGCAGTATTTT
V gene: TRBV5-4; J gene: TRBJ1-6; clone size: .; D gene: TRBD1; CDR3 protein: CASSFTGGVSPLHF; CDR3 DNA: TGTGCCAGCAGCTTCACAGGGGGAGTTTCACCCCTCCACTTT
V gene: TRBV6-5; J gene: TRBJ1-1; clone size: .; D gene: .; CDR3 protein: CASRLSFMNTEAFF; CDR3 DNA: TGTGCCAGCAGGCTGAGTTTCATGAACACTGAAGCTTTCTTT
V gene: TRBV9; J gene: TRBJ1-2; clone size: .; D gene: .; CDR3 protein: CASSVDLAGRFGYGYTF; CDR3 DNA: TGTGCCAGCAGCGTAGATCTCGCAGGGAGGTTCGGCTATGGCTACACCTTC
V gene: TRBV11-3; J gene: TRBJ1-5; clone size: .; D gene: .; CDR3 protein: CARLFGRPQSQHF; CDR3 DNA: TGTGCCAGGTTATTCGGACGTCCACAGTCCCAGCATTTT
V gene: TRBV3-1/TRBV3-2; J gene: TRBJ2-2; clone size: .; D gene: TRBD1; CDR3 protein: CASSQVRTGGGTGELFF; CDR3 DNA: TGTGCCAGCAGCCAAGTCCGGACAGGGGGCGGTACCGGGGAGCTGTTTTTT
V gene: TRBV5-5; J gene: TRBJ2-7; clone size: .; D gene: TRBD1; CDR3 protein: CASSPAGTGAANEQYF; CDR3 DNA: TGTGCCAGCAGCCCTGCCGGGACAGGGGCGGCCAACGAGCAGTACTTC
V gene: TRBV19; J gene: TRBJ2-5; clone size: .; D gene: .; CDR3 protein: CASNRGQETQYF; CDR3 DNA: TGTGCCAGTAACCGGGGGCAGGAGACCCAGTACTTC
V gene: TRBV28; J gene: TRBJ2-7; clone size: .; D gene: TRBD2; CDR3 protein: CASSPGGSSYEQYF; CDR3 DNA: TGTGCCAGCAGCCCGGGGGGGAGCTCCTACGAGCAGTACTTC